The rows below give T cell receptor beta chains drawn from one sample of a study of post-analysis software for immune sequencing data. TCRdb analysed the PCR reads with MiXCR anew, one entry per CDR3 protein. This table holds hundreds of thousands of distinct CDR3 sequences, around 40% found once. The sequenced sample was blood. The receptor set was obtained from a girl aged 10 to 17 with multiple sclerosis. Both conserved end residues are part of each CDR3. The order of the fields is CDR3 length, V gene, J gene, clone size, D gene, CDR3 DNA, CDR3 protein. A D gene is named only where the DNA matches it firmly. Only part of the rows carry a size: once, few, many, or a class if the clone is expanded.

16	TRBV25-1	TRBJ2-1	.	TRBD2	TGTGCCAGCAGTGACCCCTCTAGCGGGAGGAACAATGAGCAGTTCTTC	CASSDPSSGRNNEQFF
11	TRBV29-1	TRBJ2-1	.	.	TGCAGCGTTTTTGGTTCAAATGAGCAGTTCTTC	CSVFGSNEQFF
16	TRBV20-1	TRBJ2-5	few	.	TGCAGTGCTAGATCCCCCTCAAGGAGCGACCAAGAGACCCAGTACTTC	CSARSPSRSDQETQYF
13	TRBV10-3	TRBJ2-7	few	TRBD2	TGTGCCACCGCCGTAGCGGGAGTTTACGAGCAGTACTTC	CATAVAGVYEQYF
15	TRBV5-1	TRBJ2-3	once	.	TGCGCCAGCAGCCCGGGCGTCCCGAGCACAGATACGCAGTATTTT	CASSPGVPSTDTQYF
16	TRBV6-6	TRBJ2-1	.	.	TGTGCCAGCAGTTACTCGGGGCCAGGCTCGGACAATGAGCAGTTCTTC	CASSYSGPGSDNEQFF
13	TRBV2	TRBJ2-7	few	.	TGTGCCAGCAGTCAATCCCCCGGGACAGAGCAGTACTTC	CASSQSPGTEQYF
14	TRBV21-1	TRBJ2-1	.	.	TGTGCCAGCATGGCTTGGCGGGTGAGAGATGAGCAGTTCTTC	CASMAWRVRDEQFF
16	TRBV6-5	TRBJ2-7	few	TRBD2	TGTGCCAGCAGTTACAGAACTAGCGGGAGCGGCGACGAGCAGTACTTC	CASSYRTSGSGDEQYF
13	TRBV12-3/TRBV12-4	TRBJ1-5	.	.	TGTGCCAGCAGGTTTAGGATGGATCAGCCCCAGCATTTT	CASRFRMDQPQHF
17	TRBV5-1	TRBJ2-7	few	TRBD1	TGCGCCAGCAGCGGCGGGACAGGGGGTTTTATGGCCTACGAGCAGTACTTC	CASSGGTGGFMAYEQYF
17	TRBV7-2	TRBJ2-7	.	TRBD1	TGTGCCAGCAGCCTCACCCTCCGGACAGGAGTAAACTACGAGCAGTACTTC	CASSLTLRTGVNYEQYF
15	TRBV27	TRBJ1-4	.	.	TGTGCCAGCAGTTTGAGTACGCGAAGAGGAGAAAAACTGTTTTTT	CASSLSTRRGEKLFF
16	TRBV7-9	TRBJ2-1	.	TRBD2	TGTGCCAGCAGCTTAAACGCGGGAGTGGTTCGGAATGAGCAGTTCTTC	CASSLNAGVVRNEQFF
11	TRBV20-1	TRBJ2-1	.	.	TGCAGTGCGAACTCTTACAATGAGCAGTTCTTC	CSANSYNEQFF
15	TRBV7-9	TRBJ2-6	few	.	TGTGCCAGCAGCCCTGAAATCTCTGGGGCCAACGTCCTGACTTTC	CASSPEISGANVLTF
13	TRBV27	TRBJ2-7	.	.	TGTGCCAGCAGTTTATTCGCCTCCTACGAGCAGTACTTC	CASSLFASYEQYF
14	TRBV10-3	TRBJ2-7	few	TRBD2	TGTGCCATCAGTGAACTAGCGGGAGTAAACGAGCAGTACTTC	CAISELAGVNEQYF
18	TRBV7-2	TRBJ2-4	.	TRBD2	TGTGCCAGCAGCTTAAATAGGTGGGGGGAGGGTGTGGAAAACATTCAGTACTTC	CASSLNRWGEGVENIQYF
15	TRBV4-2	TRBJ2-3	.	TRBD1	TGTGCCAGCAGCCCCGGGACAGAGGTTACAGATACGCAGTATTTT	CASSPGTEVTDTQYF
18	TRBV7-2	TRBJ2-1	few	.	TGTGCCAGCAGCCATCCTCGAACGGCGAGGGGAAGATACAATGAGCAGTTCTTC	CASSHPRTARGRYNEQFF
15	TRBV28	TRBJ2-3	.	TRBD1	TGTGCCCGCAGCTCAGGGGGCGAAAGGTGGGATACGCAGTATTTT	CARSSGGERWDTQYF
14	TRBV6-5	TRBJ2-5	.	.	TGTGCCAGCAGTCAAAGGTGGGGACAAGAGACCCAGTACTTC	CASSQRWGQETQYF
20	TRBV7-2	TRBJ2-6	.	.	TGTGCCAGCAGCTTAGTGGGGTCCGGACAGCAGTCCTCTGGGGCCAACGTCCTGACTTTC	CASSLVGSGQQSSGANVLTF
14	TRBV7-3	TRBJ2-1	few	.	TGTGCCAGCAGCTTAACCAGAGTACAAAATGAGCAGTTCTTC	CASSLTRVQNEQFF
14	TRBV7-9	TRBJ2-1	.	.	TGTGCCAGCAGCTTAGTAGGGAGCATCGATGAGCAGTTCTTC	CASSLVGSIDEQFF
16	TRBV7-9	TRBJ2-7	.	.	TGTGCCAGCAGCCCGGATTTGAGTGGTCCTCGAGCCGAGCAGTACTTC	CASSPDLSGPRAEQYF
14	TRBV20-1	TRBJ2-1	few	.	TGCAGTGCTAGCGGCGGGACCACCTACAATGAGCAGTTCTTC	CSASGGTTYNEQFF
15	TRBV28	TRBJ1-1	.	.	TGTGCCAGCAGTCTACTAATCCGGGTCAACACTGAAGCTTTCTTT	CASSLLIRVNTEAFF
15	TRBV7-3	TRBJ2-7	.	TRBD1	TGTGCCAGCAGCGTATCCGGGACAGACTCCTACGAGCAGTACTTC	CASSVSGTDSYEQYF
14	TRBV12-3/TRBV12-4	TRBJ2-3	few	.	TGTGCCAGCAGCTGGGGTTCTGACACAGATACGCAGTATTTT	CASSWGSDTDTQYF
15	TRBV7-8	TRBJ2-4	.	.	TGTGCCAGCAGCTTAGACGGCGGGTGGAAAAGCATTCAGTACTTC	CASSLDGGWKSIQYF
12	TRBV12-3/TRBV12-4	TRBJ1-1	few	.	TGTGCCAGCAGTTTGCAAGGGCCTGAAGCTTTCTTT	CASSLQGPEAFF
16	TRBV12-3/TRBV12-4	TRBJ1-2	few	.	TGTGCCAGCAGTTTGGGCAGAAGAGTAGCGGACTATGGCTACACCTTC	CASSLGRRVADYGYTF